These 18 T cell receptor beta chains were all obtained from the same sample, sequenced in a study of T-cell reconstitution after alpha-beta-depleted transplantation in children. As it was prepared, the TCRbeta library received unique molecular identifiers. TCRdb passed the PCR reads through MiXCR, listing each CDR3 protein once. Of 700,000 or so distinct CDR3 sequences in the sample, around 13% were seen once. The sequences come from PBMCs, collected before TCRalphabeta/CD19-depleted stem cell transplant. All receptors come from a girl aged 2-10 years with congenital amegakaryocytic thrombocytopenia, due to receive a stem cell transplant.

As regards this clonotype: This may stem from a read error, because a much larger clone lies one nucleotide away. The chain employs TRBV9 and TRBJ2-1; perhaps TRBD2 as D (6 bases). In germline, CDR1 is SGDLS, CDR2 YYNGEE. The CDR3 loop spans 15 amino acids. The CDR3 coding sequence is TGTGCCAGCAGCGGAAAGCCCGGGACTTATAATGAGCAGTCCTTC. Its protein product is CASSGKPGTYNEQSF.

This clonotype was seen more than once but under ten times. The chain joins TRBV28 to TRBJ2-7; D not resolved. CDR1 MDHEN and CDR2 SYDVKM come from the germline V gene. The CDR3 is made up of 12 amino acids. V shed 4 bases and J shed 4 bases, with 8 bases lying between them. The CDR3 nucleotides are TGTGCCAGCAGTTATATACCTTACGAGCAGTACTTC. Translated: CASSYIPYEQYF.

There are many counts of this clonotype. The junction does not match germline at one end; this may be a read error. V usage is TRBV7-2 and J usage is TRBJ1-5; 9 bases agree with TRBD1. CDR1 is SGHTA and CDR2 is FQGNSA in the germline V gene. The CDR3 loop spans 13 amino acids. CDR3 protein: CASSLARGTGPSF. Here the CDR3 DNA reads TGTGCCAGCAGCTTAGCGCGTGGGACAGGGCCGTCTTTT. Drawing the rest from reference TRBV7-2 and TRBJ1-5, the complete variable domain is GAGVSQSPSNKVTEKGKDVELRCDPISGHTALYWYRQSLGQGLEFLIYFQGNSAPDKSGLPSDRFSAERTGGSVSTLTIQRTQQEDSAVYLCASSLARGTGPSFGDGTRLSIL.

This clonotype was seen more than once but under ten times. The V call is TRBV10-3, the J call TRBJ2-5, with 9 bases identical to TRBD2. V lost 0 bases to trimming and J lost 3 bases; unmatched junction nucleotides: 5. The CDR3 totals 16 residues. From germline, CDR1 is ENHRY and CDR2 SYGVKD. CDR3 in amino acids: CAISESFAGGKETQYF. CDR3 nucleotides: TGTGCCATCAGTGAGTCGTTCGCGGGAGGGAAAGAGACCCAGTACTTC.

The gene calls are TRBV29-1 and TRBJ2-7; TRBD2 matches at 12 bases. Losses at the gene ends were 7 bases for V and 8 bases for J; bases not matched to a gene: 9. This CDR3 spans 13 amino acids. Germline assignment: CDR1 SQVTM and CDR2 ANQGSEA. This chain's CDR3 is CSARTSGTGKQYF. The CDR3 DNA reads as TGCAGCGCGAGGACTAGCGGGACGGGTAAGCAGTACTTC.

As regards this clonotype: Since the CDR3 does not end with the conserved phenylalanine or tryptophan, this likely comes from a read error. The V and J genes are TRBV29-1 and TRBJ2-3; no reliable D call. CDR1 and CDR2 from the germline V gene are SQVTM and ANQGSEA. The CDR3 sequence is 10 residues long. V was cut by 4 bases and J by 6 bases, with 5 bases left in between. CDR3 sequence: CSVVGDTQYS. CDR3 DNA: TGCAGCGTTGTTGGTGATACGCAGTATTCT.

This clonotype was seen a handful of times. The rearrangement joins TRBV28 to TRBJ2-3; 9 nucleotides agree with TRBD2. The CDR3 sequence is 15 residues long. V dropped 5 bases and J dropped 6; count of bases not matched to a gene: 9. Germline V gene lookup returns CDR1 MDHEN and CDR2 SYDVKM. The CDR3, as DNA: TGTGCCAGCAGTCCCTTAGCGGGAGTGCGGGATACGCAGTATTTT. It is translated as CASSPLAGVRDTQYF.

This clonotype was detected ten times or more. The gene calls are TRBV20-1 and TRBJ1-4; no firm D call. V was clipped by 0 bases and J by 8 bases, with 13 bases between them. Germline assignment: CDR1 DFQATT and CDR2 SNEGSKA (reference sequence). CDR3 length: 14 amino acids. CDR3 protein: CSARDWSQTEKLFF. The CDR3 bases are TGCAGTGCTAGAGATTGGAGTCAGACGGAAAAACTGTTTTTT.

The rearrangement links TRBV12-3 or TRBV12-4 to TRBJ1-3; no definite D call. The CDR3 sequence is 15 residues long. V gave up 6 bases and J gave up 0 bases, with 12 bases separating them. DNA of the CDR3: TGTGCCAGCAGCCGTCCGTTTTCCTCTGGAAACACCATATATTTT. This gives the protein CASSRPFSSGNTIYF.

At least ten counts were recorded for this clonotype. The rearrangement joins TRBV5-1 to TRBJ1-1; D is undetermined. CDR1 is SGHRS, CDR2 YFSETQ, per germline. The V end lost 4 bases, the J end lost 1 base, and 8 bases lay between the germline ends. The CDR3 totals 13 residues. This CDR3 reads CASSAGQNTEAFF. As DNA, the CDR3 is TGCGCCAGCAGCGCGGGTCAGAACACTGAAGCTTTCTTT.

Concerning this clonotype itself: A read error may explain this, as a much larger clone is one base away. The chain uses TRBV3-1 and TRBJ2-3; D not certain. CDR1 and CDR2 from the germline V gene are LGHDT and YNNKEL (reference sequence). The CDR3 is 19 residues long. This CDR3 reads CTSSLWDRTKPKDTDTQYF. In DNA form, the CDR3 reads TGTACCAGCAGTTTATGGGATCGGACCAAACCGAAAGACACAGATACGCAGTATTTT.

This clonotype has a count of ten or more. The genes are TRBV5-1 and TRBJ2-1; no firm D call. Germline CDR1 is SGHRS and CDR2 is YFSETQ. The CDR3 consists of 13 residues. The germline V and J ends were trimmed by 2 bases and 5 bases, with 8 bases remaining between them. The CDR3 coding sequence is TGCGCCAGCAGCTTACGGAAGAACAATGAGCAGTTCTTC. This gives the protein CASSLRKNNEQFF.

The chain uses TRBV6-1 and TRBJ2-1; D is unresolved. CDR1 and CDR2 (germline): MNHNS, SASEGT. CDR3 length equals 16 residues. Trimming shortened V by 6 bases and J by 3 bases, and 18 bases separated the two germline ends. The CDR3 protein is CASRALFGVIYNEQFF. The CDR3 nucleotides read TGTGCCAGCAGGGCCCTGTTTGGTGTTATCTACAATGAGCAGTTCTTC.

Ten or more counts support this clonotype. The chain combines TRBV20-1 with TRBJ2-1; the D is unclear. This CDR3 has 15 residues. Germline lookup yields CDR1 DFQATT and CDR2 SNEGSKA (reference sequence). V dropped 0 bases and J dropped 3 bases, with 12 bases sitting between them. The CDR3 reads CSARDLAVYYNEQFF. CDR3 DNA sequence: TGCAGTGCTAGAGATCTCGCGGTTTACTACAATGAGCAGTTCTTC.

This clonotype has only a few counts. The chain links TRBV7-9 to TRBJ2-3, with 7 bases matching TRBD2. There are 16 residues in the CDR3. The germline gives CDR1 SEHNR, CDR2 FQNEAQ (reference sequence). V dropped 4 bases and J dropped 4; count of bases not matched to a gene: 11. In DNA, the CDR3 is TGTGCCAGCAGCTCCTCAAGCGGGAACGACGCAGATACGCAGTATTTT. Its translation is CASSSSSGNDADTQYF.

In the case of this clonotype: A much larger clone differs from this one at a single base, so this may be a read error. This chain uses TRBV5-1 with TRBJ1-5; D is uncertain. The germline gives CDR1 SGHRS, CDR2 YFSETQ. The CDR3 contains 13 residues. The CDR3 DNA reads TGCACCAGCAGCTTGGAAGGGAGTCAGCCCCAGCATTTT. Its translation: CTSSLEGSQPQHF.

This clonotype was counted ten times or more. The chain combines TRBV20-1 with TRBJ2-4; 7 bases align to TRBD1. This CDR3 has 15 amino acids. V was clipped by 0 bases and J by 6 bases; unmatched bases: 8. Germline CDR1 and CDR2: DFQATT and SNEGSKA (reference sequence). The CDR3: CSARDPGTARNIQYF. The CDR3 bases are TGCAGTGCTAGAGATCCGGGGACAGCGAGAAACATTCAGTACTTC.

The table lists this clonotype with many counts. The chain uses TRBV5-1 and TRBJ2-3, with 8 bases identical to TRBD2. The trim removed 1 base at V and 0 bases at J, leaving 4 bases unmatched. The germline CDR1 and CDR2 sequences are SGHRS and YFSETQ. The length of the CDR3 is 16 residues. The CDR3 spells CASSLFPSGSTDTQYF. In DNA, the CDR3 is TGCGCCAGCAGCTTGTTCCCTAGCGGGAGCACAGATACGCAGTATTTT.